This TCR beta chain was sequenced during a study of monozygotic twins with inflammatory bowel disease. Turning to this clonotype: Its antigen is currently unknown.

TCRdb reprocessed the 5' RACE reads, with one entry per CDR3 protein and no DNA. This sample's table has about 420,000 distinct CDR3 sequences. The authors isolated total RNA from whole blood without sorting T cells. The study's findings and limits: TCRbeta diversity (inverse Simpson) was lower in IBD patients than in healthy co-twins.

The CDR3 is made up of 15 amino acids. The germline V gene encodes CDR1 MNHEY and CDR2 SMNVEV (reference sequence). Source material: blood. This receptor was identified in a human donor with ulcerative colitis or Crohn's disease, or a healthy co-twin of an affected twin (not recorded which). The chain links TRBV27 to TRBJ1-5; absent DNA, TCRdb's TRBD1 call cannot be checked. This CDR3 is CASRDRANSNQPQHF.